The next 14 T cell receptor beta chains were all read from a single sample in a study of somatic mutations in cytotoxic T cells in rheumatoid arthritis. Sequenced by immunoSEQ multiplex PCR; TCRdb stores in-frame clones only, minus some. The data show 6,000 to 8,000 clones, around 74% seen once. Sequencing was carried out using CD8+ T cells sorted from blood. The source of these receptors is a woman aged 55-69 years in good health.

The chain combines TRBV9 with TRBJ2-1, with no clear D. Trimming pared 0 bases from V and 3 bases from J, leaving 10 bases between. This CDR3 region has 15 residues. Germline CDR1 is SGDLS and CDR2 is YYNGEE. CDR3 DNA sequence: TGTGCCAGCAGCGTAGACCAGGTGGGCTACAATGAGCAGTTCTTC. Translated, it gives CASSVDQVGYNEQFF.

The chain recombines TRBV19 with TRBJ2-5; 11 nucleotides line up with TRBD1. Judging by the DNA end, TRBJ2-7 fits better; the J call may be wrong. Per the germline V gene, CDR1 is LNHDA and CDR2 is SQIVND (reference sequence). The CDR3 is 15 amino acids. The chain's CDR3 is CASSIGGQGGYEQYF. CDR3 bases: TGTGCCAGTAGTATAGGGGGACAGGGGGGATACGAGCAGTACTTC.

This clone was found a few times. The J gene is TRBJ2-1, the V gene TRBV6-4; a weak D match, TRBD1 (6 bases). V was shortened by 6 bases and J by 3 bases, with 15 bases between the two germline ends. Per the germline V gene, CDR1 is MRHNA and CDR2 is SNTAGT. The CDR3 is 15 amino acids. The CDR3 loop reads CASRAGESDYNEQFF. The CDR3 DNA follows: TGTGCCAGCAGAGCAGGGGAAAGCGACTACAATGAGCAGTTCTTC.

The V and J genes are TRBV11-2 and TRBJ2-1, with TRBD1 matching 10 bases. V shed 3 bases, J shed 14 bases, and the junction held 7 bases outside the gene matches. The CDR3 runs 13 residues. Germline values: CDR1 SGHAT, CDR2 FQNNGV. Here the CDR3 DNA reads TGTGCCAGCAGCTTGCCCGGGACAGGGGTAAAGTTCTTC. Translating it yields CASSLPGTGVKFF.

The chain joins TRBV6-6 to TRBJ1-4; TRBD1 matches at 7 bases. This CDR3 has 16 residues. V was clipped by 3 bases and J by 5 bases; unmatched bases: 9. From germline, CDR1 is MNHNY and CDR2 SVGAGI (reference sequence). CDR3 loop: CASSYEVGTANEKLFF. CDR3 nucleotide sequence: TGTGCCAGCAGTTATGAGGTCGGGACAGCAAATGAAAAACTGTTTTTT.

V is TRBV6-8 and J is TRBJ2-7; 13 nucleotides align to TRBD2. The length of the CDR3 is 14 residues. J gave up 2 bases and V 9 bases, and 4 bases lay outside the gene matches. Germline lookup yields CDR1 MNHGY and CDR2 SAAAGT. CDR3 bases: TGTGCCAGTACTAGCGGGAGGGCCCCCTACGAGCAGTACTTC. Translating it yields CASTSGRAPYEQYF.

The chain uses TRBV28 and TRBJ1-5; D is possibly TRBD1 (6 bases). Germline V gene lookup returns CDR1 MDHEN and CDR2 SYDVKM. Trimming stripped 3 bases from V and 1 base from J, with 16 bases between. CDR3 size: 17 residues. The CDR3 spells CASSFDPRGESNQPQHF. The DNA of the CDR3 is TGTGCCAGCAGTTTCGACCCCAGGGGTGAGAGCAATCAGCCCCAGCATTTT.

This chain uses TRBV13 with TRBJ2-1; 8 bases are a match to TRBD2. Looked up from germline, CDR1 is PRHDT and CDR2 is FYEKMQ (reference sequence). V was clipped by 2 bases and J by 14 bases; unmatched bases: 11. The CDR3 consists of 14 residues. CDR3 amino acids: CASSLHEGTSIEFF. CDR3 nucleotides: TGTGCCAGCAGCTTACACGAGGGGACTAGTATCGAGTTCTTC. The whole variable domain, filled in from reference TRBV13 and TRBJ2-1, reads AAGVIQSPRHLIKEKRETATLKCYPIPRHDTVYWYQQGPGQDPQFLISFYEKMQSDKGSIPDRFSAQQFSDYHSELNMSSLELGDSALYFCASSLHEGTSIEFFGPGTRLTVL.

This clone was observed a single time. The CDR3 DNA reads TGTGCCAGCAGCGGCCGACTAGCGGGTTACTCCTACGAGCAGTACTTC. Amino acid sequence: CASSGRLAGYSYEQYF. The genes are TRBV7-8 and TRBJ2-7, with 10 nucleotides matching TRBD2. CDR1 and CDR2 (germline): SGHVS, FQNEAQ. The CDR3 contains 16 residues. J was trimmed by 0 bases and V by 5 bases; bases with no gene match: 7.

This chain connects TRBV6-1 to TRBJ2-5; TRBD1 aligns across 8 bases. CDR1 is MNHNS, CDR2 SASEGT, per germline. There are 16 residues in the CDR3. J was trimmed by 4 bases and V by 4 bases; bases with no gene match: 11. The CDR3 coding sequence is TGTGCCAGCAGTGGGGGCCTGGACAGGGCACTAGAGACCCAGTACTTC. Translation gives CASSGGLDRALETQYF.

The CDR3 here is CASSKAGDTDTQYF. The CDR3 coding sequence is TGTGCCAGCAGCAAAGCGGGAGACACAGATACGCAGTATTTT. The genes are TRBV11-2 and TRBJ2-3; 8 positions agree with TRBD2. Germline assignment: CDR1 SGHAT and CDR2 FQNNGV. After removal of 5 bases from V and 2 bases from J, the junction contained 3 bases not matched to a gene. The CDR3 totals 14 residues. The full variable domain, rest sourced from reference TRBV11-2 and TRBJ2-3, is EAGVAQSPRYKIIEKRQSVAFWCNPISGHATLYWYQQILGQGPKLLIQFQNNGVVDDSQLPKDRFSAERLKGVDSTLKIQPAKLEDSAVYLCASSKAGDTDTQYFGPGTRLTVL.

This clone is large (0.1 to 1%). The rearrangement joins TRBV30 to TRBJ2-1; 9 nucleotides agree with TRBD1. Germline values: CDR1 GTSNPN, CDR2 SVGIG (reference sequence). Trimming removed 3 bases from V and 4 bases from J; junction bases left unmatched: 4. The CDR3 is 14 amino acids. The CDR3 sequence is CAWSGDRAYNEQFF. CDR3 nucleotide sequence: TGTGCCTGGAGCGGGGACAGGGCTTACAATGAGCAGTTCTTC.

V is TRBV19 and J is TRBJ2-1; maybe TRBD2 (5 bases). Germline CDR1 is LNHDA and CDR2 is SQIVND (reference sequence). The length of the CDR3 is 14 residues. V was shortened by 3 bases and J by 0 bases, with 6 bases between the two germline ends. The CDR3 DNA reads as TGTGCCAGTAGTATTGGGAGCTCCTACAATGAGCAGTTCTTC. This translates into CASSIGSSYNEQFF.

This chain connects TRBV27 to TRBJ2-5, with a weak D call TRBD1 (6 bases). V was cut by 3 bases and J by 0 bases, with 11 bases left in between. Germline CDR1 and CDR2: MNHEY and SMNVEV (reference sequence). The CDR3 spans 15 residues. The CDR3 nucleotides are TGTGCCAGCAGTTTGGGTACAGGGCACCAAGAGACCCAGTACTTC. Its translation is CASSLGTGHQETQYF.